The rows below give T cell receptor beta chains drawn from one sample of a study of T cells after yellow fever vaccination. In TCRdb, the 5' RACE reads were re-called with MiXCR into one record per CDR3 protein. This table has about 320,000 distinct CDR3 sequences, roughly an eighth appearing once. Sequencing used CD4+ T cells sorted from PBMCs, obtained 15 days after the yellow fever booster vaccination. The origin of the receptors is a man between 18 and 29 years old who received the YFV17D yellow fever vaccine. The CDR3 runs from the conserved cysteine through the conserved F or W. D genes are given only for firm matches. Clone size is stated in some rows and not others, as once, few, many or a class when expanded.

clone size	V gene	J gene	D gene	CDR3 DNA	CDR3 protein
.	TRBV3-1	TRBJ2-3	.	TGTGCCAGCCGTTTTACTGGAGATACGCAGTATTTT	CASRFTGDTQYF
few	TRBV2	TRBJ2-3	.	TGTGCCAGCAGTAGGGATGGTAGCACAGATACGCAGTATTTT	CASSRDGSTDTQYF
many	TRBV29-1	TRBJ2-3	TRBD1	TGCAGCGTTGGGGACAGGGGGCTGAATACGCAGTATTTT	CSVGDRGLNTQYF
.	TRBV20-1	TRBJ2-1	TRBD2	TGCAGTGCTAGAGGGACTAGCGGGCGGGTTGAGCAGTTCTTC	CSARGTSGRVEQFF
.	TRBV15	TRBJ1-1	TRBD1	TGTGCCACCAACCGACAGGGGAACACTGAAGCTTTCTTT	CATNRQGNTEAFF
.	TRBV7-2	TRBJ2-3	TRBD2	TGTGCCAGCAGCTCCGGGACTAGCGGGGGAACGCAGTATTTT	CASSSGTSGGTQYF
many	TRBV29-1	TRBJ2-7	.	TGCAGCGTTGAAGATAACCGGTTGAGGAAGCAGTACTTC	CSVEDNRLRKQYF
few	TRBV10-3	TRBJ2-2	.	TGTGCCATCGGTAACACCGGGGAGCTGTTTTTT	CAIGNTGELFF
many	TRBV12-5	TRBJ2-7	TRBD1	TGTGCTAGTGGTTTGGGGCTGACAGGGGCCTCCTACGAGCAGTACTTC	CASGLGLTGASYEQYF
few	TRBV5-4	TRBJ2-2	TRBD1	TGTGCCAGCAGCTTCGGTCCGGACAGGAGAGGCGGGGAGCTGTTTTTT	CASSFGPDRRGGELFF
few	TRBV19	TRBJ2-3	TRBD2	TGTGCCAGTAGGCGACTAGCGGGGGGCCCAGATACGCAGTATTTT	CASRRLAGGPDTQYF
.	TRBV2	TRBJ2-1	.	TGTGCCAGCAGTGCCCAAGCGACCATCTACAATGAGCAGTTCTTC	CASSAQATIYNEQFF
few	TRBV20-1	TRBJ1-1	.	TGCAGTGCCACTCGGCGGGTTGAAGCTTTCTTT	CSATRRVEAFF
many	TRBV5-1	TRBJ1-1	.	TGCGCCAGCCGGGAGGGGGTGAACACTGAAGCTTTCTTT	CASREGVNTEAFF
.	TRBV18	TRBJ2-5	.	TGTGCCAGCTCACCCACCACAGGGACCCAAGAGACCCAGTACTTC	CASSPTTGTQETQYF
.	TRBV6-6	TRBJ2-5	.	TGTGCCAGCCTCAAGCAGCCCCAAGAGACCCAGTACTTC	CASLKQPQETQYF
.	TRBV12-3/TRBV12-4	TRBJ1-5	.	TGTGCCAGCAGCGCCAACAGGGTCGGCCAGCCCCAGCATTTT	CASSANRVGQPQHF
many	TRBV20-1	TRBJ1-5	.	TGCAGTGCTAGAGATGGGGGGGATCAGCCCCAGCATTTT	CSARDGGDQPQHF
.	TRBV4-1	TRBJ1-3	.	TGCGCCAGCAGCCAGGCGAGAGTGGGTGGAAACACCATATATTTT	CASSQARVGGNTIYF
few	TRBV20-1	TRBJ2-3	.	TGCAGTGCTAGGTTCGCGCGCAGGGGTTTAAGCACAGATACGCAGTATTTT	CSARFARRGLSTDTQYF
many	TRBV28	TRBJ2-5	.	TGTGCCAGCCGATACTCGGGGGCCGGGGAGACCCAGTACTTC	CASRYSGAGETQYF
few	TRBV5-1	TRBJ2-2	TRBD1	TGCGCCAGTAACAGGGGGCCAACCACCGGGGAGCTGTTTTTT	CASNRGPTTGELFF
.	TRBV10-3	TRBJ1-2	.	TGTGCCATCAAATACAGAACTAACTATGGCTACACCTTC	CAIKYRTNYGYTF
many	TRBV7-9	TRBJ1-4	.	TGTGCCAGCAGCTTATTGGGCCGCGGGGATGAAAAACTGTTTTTT	CASSLLGRGDEKLFF
.	TRBV24-1	TRBJ1-5	TRBD1	TGTGCCACCAGTTCCTCCAGGGGGCAGATGAATAATCAGCCCCAGCATTTT	CATSSSRGQMNNQPQHF
.	TRBV7-2	TRBJ1-2	.	TGTGCCAGCAGCCTCAATTTAGGGCTAAATGGCTACACCTTC	CASSLNLGLNGYTF
few	TRBV7-2	TRBJ2-3	TRBD2	TGTGCCAGCAACGACCCTCGAACTAGCGGGGGGGCCACAGATACGCAGTATTTT	CASNDPRTSGGATDTQYF
few	TRBV6-6	TRBJ2-6	.	TGTGCCAGCAGTTACGGGGGACTAATGACAGGGACTGGGGCCAACGTCCTGACTTTC	CASSYGGLMTGTGANVLTF
many	TRBV10-3	TRBJ2-7	.	TGTGCCATCAGTGAGTCCCGGACACCGGACCACGAGCAGTACTTC	CAISESRTPDHEQYF
.	TRBV20-1	TRBJ2-1	.	TGCAGTGCTAGATCCGGGGGCGGGTACAATGAGCAGTTCTTC	CSARSGGGYNEQFF
.	TRBV14	TRBJ1-2	.	TGTGCCAGCAGCCAAGGAGGCTGGGGGTCGTACACCTTC	CASSQGGWGSYTF
few	TRBV28	TRBJ1-2	TRBD1	TGTGCCAGCAGGACAGGGAGGTGGGAGGGAGGCTACACCTTC	CASRTGRWEGGYTF
.	TRBV7-9	TRBJ1-6	.	TGTGCCAGCAGTCGAACCGGACAGAGCTCCTATAATTCACCCCTCCACTTT	CASSRTGQSSYNSPLHF
few	TRBV5-1	TRBJ1-6	.	TGCGCCAGCAGCGGAGGGGGGGTTTATTCACCCCTCCACTTT	CASSGGGVYSPLHF
.	TRBV7-8	TRBJ2-2	.	TGTGCCAGCAGCCTGGGACACCTCACCGGGGAGCTGTTTTTT	CASSLGHLTGELFF
.	TRBV27	TRBJ1-2	TRBD1	TGTGCCAGCAGTGAAACGTTACAGGGGCGAGGCTACACCTTC	CASSETLQGRGYTF
many	TRBV15	TRBJ1-5	TRBD1	TGTGCCACCAGCATCGGATTTACAGGGGAAGGCAATCAGCCCCAGCATTTT	CATSIGFTGEGNQPQHF
few	TRBV11-2	TRBJ1-1	.	TGTGCCAGCAGCACGAGGAACACTGAAGCTTTCTTT	CASSTRNTEAFF
.	TRBV7-8	TRBJ2-1	TRBD1	TGTGCCAGCAGCTTAGCGGTTGGACAGGGGCCGTTCTTC	CASSLAVGQGPFF
.	TRBV7-8	TRBJ1-1	TRBD1	TGTGCCAGCAGCTATACAGGGGGCATGGGGGAAGCTTTCTTT	CASSYTGGMGEAFF
.	TRBV12-3/TRBV12-4	TRBJ1-5	TRBD1	TGTGCCAGCAGTTTGGGGGACAGGAGACAGCCCCAGCATTTT	CASSLGDRRQPQHF
many	TRBV27	TRBJ2-5	TRBD1	TGTGCCAGCAGCTCCGGGACAGGGGTTCAAGAGACCCAGTACTTC	CASSSGTGVQETQYF
.	TRBV6-5	TRBJ2-7	TRBD1	TGTGCCAGCAGTGCCAACCGGGACAGGGGCGAGCAGTACTTC	CASSANRDRGEQYF
few	TRBV20-1	TRBJ2-6	.	TGCAGTGCTACCCGGGGGACTGGGGCCAACGTCCTGACTTTC	CSATRGTGANVLTF
many	TRBV5-1	TRBJ2-7	.	TGCGCCAGCAGCTTGAAGTCGGCAGAGCTGGGATACGAGCAGTACTTC	CASSLKSAELGYEQYF
.	TRBV28	TRBJ1-3	.	TGTGCCAGCAGTTTCGGAAACACCATATATTTT	CASSFGNTIYF
.	TRBV20-1	TRBJ2-3	.	TGCAGTGCCCCAACCGGGCGGGGTCTGTATTTT	CSAPTGRGLYF
.	TRBV7-2	TRBJ2-3	.	TGTGCCAGCACCCTCTCCACAGATACGCAGTATTTT	CASTLSTDTQYF
many	TRBV7-3	TRBJ2-3	TRBD2	TGTGCCAGCAGCTTTGGGGGGGGATTGACAGATACGCAGTATTTT	CASSFGGGLTDTQYF
few	TRBV12-3/TRBV12-4	TRBJ1-2	TRBD1	TGTGCCAGCAGGAAACAGGGGGCTGCTAACTATGGCTACACCTTC	CASRKQGAANYGYTF
.	TRBV10-3	TRBJ2-2	.	TGTGCCATCAGTGGGATTCAGACCTACACCGGGGAGCTGTTTTTT	CAISGIQTYTGELFF
few	TRBV24-1	TRBJ2-3	TRBD1	TGTGCCACCAGTTTGGGACAGGGGGCCCTTTCGACAGATACGCAGTATTTT	CATSLGQGALSTDTQYF
.	TRBV7-2	TRBJ1-1	.	TGTGCCAGCAGCCTGAAGGTGACAGCTTTTATGAACACTGAAGCTTTCTTT	CASSLKVTAFMNTEAFF
few	TRBV6-5	TRBJ2-5	TRBD2	TGTGCCAGCAGGGGACTAGCGACTCAAGAGACCCAGTACTTC	CASRGLATQETQYF
few	TRBV14	TRBJ1-1	.	TGTGCCAGCAGCCAAGTTGCGGGTGCGGGGACTGAAGCTTTCTTT	CASSQVAGAGTEAFF
few	TRBV7-2	TRBJ2-5	TRBD2	TGTGCCAGCAGCTCCAGCGGGGGGGCTGTAGAGACCCAGTACTTC	CASSSSGGAVETQYF
.	TRBV5-4	TRBJ2-7	.	TGTGCCAGCAGCTTGTTGCCAGCCTCCTACGAGCAGTACTTC	CASSLLPASYEQYF
.	TRBV20-1	TRBJ1-2	.	TGCAGTGCTAGAGATGGCGCAACCCTTGGGGGCTACACCTTC	CSARDGATLGGYTF
.	TRBV7-6	TRBJ2-2	TRBD1	TGTGCCAGCAGCTTAAGCGGACAGGGGAACGGGGAGCTGTTTTTT	CASSLSGQGNGELFF
many	TRBV10-2	TRBJ2-3	.	TGCGCCAGCAGTGAGCAGGGTCAAGATACGCAGTATTTT	CASSEQGQDTQYF